In its sample, the clone carrying this T cell receptor (beta chain) was seen a few times. Measured with immunoSEQ multiplex PCR; TCRdb has only the in-frame clones, and not every one. The sample holds some 2,000,000 clones; approximately 95% are singletons and the top ten take under 0.15%. The CDR3 length is 14 residues. Germline values: CDR1 MGHRA, CDR2 YSYEKL. V trimming: 6 bases; J trimming: 7 bases; junction bases outside the gene matches: 11. The sample is drawn from a study of shared clonotypes between healthy human individuals. This TCR derives from a man between 18 and 29 years old in good health. The sequenced material came from naive CD4+ T cells sorted from blood. Noted subset: CD45RA+ positively selected. The rearrangement uses TRBV4-1 and TRBJ1-2; 7 positions agree with TRBD1. The CDR3 coding sequence is TGCGCCAGCAGGGACCACCGGGACAGTAGTGGCTACACCTTC. It codes for CASRDHRDSSGYTF.